The T cell receptor beta chain under discussion was sequenced for a study of vaccination effects on CD4 cells after COVID-19 (dated by TCRdb to about 2022). Regarding the complete study: Each participant received two doses of an mRNA SARS-CoV-2 vaccine, either BNT162b2 or mRNA-1273. Pre-vaccine samples from a couple of convalescent patients were drawn 16 days and one week before the first dose, 142 and 148 days after COVID-19 diagnosis. SARS-CoV-2 spike-specific CD4+ TCR repertoires were compared before and after mRNA vaccination in COVID-19 convalescent patients and in infection-naive vaccine recipients. The full study included approximately nine COVID-19 convalescent patients and a few SARS-CoV-2-naive healthy vaccine recipients. In the study, cultures from other donors were sequenced using the Oncomine TCR Beta short-read assay on an Illumina iSeq 100.

Sequences SNHLY (CDR1) and FYNNEI (CDR2) are obtained from the germline V gene. Inclusive of the bounding cysteine and phenylalanine, the CDR3 is 12 residues long. The entry retains the CDR3 DNA only, 36 bases that are in frame from base 1. The germline V and J ends show losses of 6 bases and 8 bases respectively, and no gene match explains 1 base of the junction. In the case of this clone: Which antigen it targets is not known. Base quality data are lacking; no much larger clone is found one base away.

The paper as a whole reports these results and caveats: At late post-vaccination timepoints, both infection-induced and vaccine-induced clones showed marked clonal contraction, consistent with waning T cell responses. For convalescent patients, new clones induced by the vaccine made up most of the post-vaccine spike-reactive repertoire, and these new clones were largely distinct from the clones induced by infection. The study was limited by a small number of convalescent patients, and early post-infection timepoints were lacking.

Libraries came from the immunoSEQ multiplex PCR assay. DNA from the CD4+ T cells that had been cultured and isolated underwent TCR beta CDR3 sequencing. The authors' analysis ran thus. Non-productive TCR sequences were removed and reads were trimmed to the CDR3 region, keeping CDR3s of at least 7 amino acids. The MANAFEST web app was used to identify antigen-specific clonotypes by comparing expansion in peptide wells with expansion in reference cultures. Positive clones required FDR<0.05 expansion versus reference and all other wells, odds ratio above 5, and frequency above 0.1% in two replicate wells. A clonotype was defined as cross-reactive if the clonotype was significantly expanded both in SARS-CoV-2 spike wells and in at least one common cold coronavirus spike condition. CDR3 similarity was assessed by Levenshtein distance with the stringdist R package, and unrooted trees were built with ape in R 3.6.1. The table comes from immuneACCESS by way of TCRdb, which keeps in-frame sequences with V and J called. Part of the clones is missing from these tables; in studies checked, under half for an unresolved V gene and the rest for unknown reasons. Clone size and the V and J calls come from that table; the DNA yielded D and trimming. For this sample there are tens of thousands of clones; approximately 70% appear just once. Together, the top ten hold 15% to 20% of the sample.

In the ViraFEST assay, PBMC were stimulated with viral peptide pools, and antigen-specific CD4+ T cell clonotypes were then identified by expansion using TCR sequencing. After around eleven days of culture, CD4+ T cells were isolated with the EasySep CD4+ T cell isolation kit. Convalescent patients had PCR-confirmed SARS-CoV-2 infection between March and December 2020, before Alpha, Beta and Delta variants emerged in the United States. About 2.2 million PBMC per well were cultured in IMDM with about 4.8% human AB serum, 9 to 10 IU/ml IL-2 and gentamicin, plus 10 ug/ml peptides. On days 3 and 7, half of the culture medium was replaced with fresh IL-2-containing medium. Each peptide stimulation condition was cultured in triplicate wells unless otherwise noted. Using Ficoll-Paque Plus gradient centrifugation, PBMC were separated from whole blood and then either used fresh or cryopreserved at -140C. The spike proteins of SARS-CoV-2 and of the common cold coronaviruses HCoV-NL63, HCoV-OC43 and HCoV-229E were spanned by overlapping peptide pools. Genomic DNA was extracted from cultured CD4+ T cells with the QIAamp micro DNA kit.

The sequence joins TRBV2 to TRBJ2-1, with TRBD1 identical over 10 junction bases. The receptor comes from a human donor who had a prior SARS-CoV-2 infection. Specimen: CD4+ T cells from PBMCs cultured with SARS-CoV-2 spike peptides, collected before COVID-19 vaccination. This sample's cell subset or site label indicates: SARS-CoV-2 spike overlapping peptide pool stimulation. The CDR3 sequence is CASRDRGDEQFF. Here is the DNA: TGTGCCAGCAGGGACAGGGGGGATGAGCAGTTCTTC.